This TCR beta chain was retrieved from a study of T cells in localized non-small cell lung cancer. Overall study findings and caveats: Higher blood T cell density went with longer overall survival. Uninvolved adjacent lung showed higher T cell clonality than tumor. As only one tumor region underwent sequencing, heterogeneity remains possible.

The CDR3 totals 13 residues. In germline, CDR1 is SGHAT, CDR2 FQNNGV. Only in-frame clones appear in the TCRdb table, and some are missing; sequencing was by immunoSEQ multiplex PCR. The sample has approximately 150,000 clones; 89% are singletons. Concerning this clone itself: No antigen is known for it. One junction end disagrees with the germline gene, perhaps due to a read error.

The input for sequencing was peripheral blood, taken before any cancer treatment. The source is an older female donor with stage I lung adenocarcinoma. The chain joins TRBV11-2 to TRBJ1-4; D is uncertain. CDR3 sequence reads: CASSLVGHGPTAF. For the CDR3, the DNA is TGTGCCAGCAGCTTAGTTGGTCACGGGCCGACCGCTTTT.